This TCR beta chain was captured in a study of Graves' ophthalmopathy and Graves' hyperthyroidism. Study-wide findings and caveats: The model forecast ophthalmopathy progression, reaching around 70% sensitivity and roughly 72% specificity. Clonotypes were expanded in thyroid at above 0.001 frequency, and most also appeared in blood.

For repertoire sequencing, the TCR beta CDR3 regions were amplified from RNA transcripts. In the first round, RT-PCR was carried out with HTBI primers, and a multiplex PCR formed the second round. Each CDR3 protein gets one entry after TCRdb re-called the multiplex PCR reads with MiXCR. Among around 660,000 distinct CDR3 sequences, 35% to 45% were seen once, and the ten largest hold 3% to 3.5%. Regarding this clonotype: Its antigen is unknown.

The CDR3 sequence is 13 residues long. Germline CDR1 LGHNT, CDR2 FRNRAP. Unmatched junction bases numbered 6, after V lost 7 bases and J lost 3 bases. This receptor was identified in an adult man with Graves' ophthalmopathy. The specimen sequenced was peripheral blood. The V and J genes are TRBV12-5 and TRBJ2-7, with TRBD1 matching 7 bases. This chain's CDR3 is CASALGQNYEQYF. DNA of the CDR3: TGTGCTAGTGCCCTGGGACAGAACTACGAGCAGTACTTC.